These T cell receptor beta chains were read from a single sample in a study of blood T cell repertoires in COVID-19. Profiled with immunoSEQ multiplex PCR; TCRdb holds only in-frame clones, not every one. The table lists roughly 150,000 clones, over 70% of them singletons. Sequencing was performed on PBMCs or T cells enriched from blood (not recorded which). All receptors come from a man aged 50-59 years in a cohort exposed to, infected with or recovered from COVID-19 (not recorded which). The conserved cysteine and the conserved F or W are not part of the CDR3 here. Each record gives: D gene, V gene, J gene, CDR3 protein. A D gene is named only where the DNA matches it firmly.

TRBD1	TRBV5-6	TRBJ2-5	ASSLDQGDQETQY
.	TRBV28	TRBJ1-1	ASSLGGVSLMNTEAF
.	TRBV19	TRBJ2-5	ASSVQGYEETQY
TRBD1	TRBV2	TRBJ2-5	ASSEARTGGTETQY
.	TRBV19	TRBJ1-5	ASRESFRGNSNQPQH
.	TRBV7-2	TRBJ2-2	ASGQRNTGELF
TRBD1	TRBV28	TRBJ2-7	ASTFSPGTGGAEQY
TRBD1	TRBV6-2/TRBV6-3	TRBJ1-1	ASSYNGQGQMNTEAF
.	TRBV10-3	TRBJ1-1	AISESTSNTEAF
.	TRBV7-2	TRBJ1-4	ASSLTGQTTNEKLF
TRBD2	TRBV5-1	TRBJ2-7	ASSLDPSGGVSYEQY
TRBD1	TRBV3-1/TRBV3-2	TRBJ2-2	ASRDRDSATGELF
TRBD1	TRBV28	TRBJ2-7	ASSSTGTGGEQY
TRBD1	TRBV12-5	TRBJ2-5	ASGQGQETQY
.	TRBV12-3/TRBV12-4	TRBJ2-1	ASGLLANEQF
TRBD1	TRBV2	TRBJ1-4	ASRTGREKLF
TRBD1	TRBV5-1	TRBJ2-1	ASSLGTGRNEQF
TRBD1	TRBV18	TRBJ1-6	ASSPTTGVNSPLH
TRBD2	TRBV7-8	TRBJ2-5	ASSVSRGARIQETQY
.	TRBV7-9	TRBJ1-4	ASSPGWRGDEKLF
.	TRBV28	TRBJ2-1	ASSSRTAAGDDEQF
TRBD2	TRBV2	TRBJ2-1	ASSEGAPSGLNNEQF
.	TRBV9	TRBJ2-1	ASSGPNGTFTGGEQF